Each of the 27 T cell receptor beta chains below was sequenced from the same sample in a study of blood T cell repertoires in COVID-19. This table comes from immunoSEQ multiplex PCR, and its TCRdb copy is limited to in-frame clones, with some not included. Of 90,000 to 120,000 clones listed, nearly 90% are singletons. The material sequenced was peripheral blood. The receptors derive from a woman aged 60 to 75 with acute or convalescent COVID-19.

The gene calls are TRBV29-1 and TRBJ1-3; no reliable D call. Trimming took 7 bases from V and 4 from J, leaving 8 bases between them. Germline V CDR1 and CDR2: SQVTM, ANQGSEA. This CDR3 region has 11 residues. The CDR3 loop reads CSGKLGNTIYF. The CDR3 DNA reads TGCAGCGGAAAGCTGGGAAACACCATATATTTT.

V is TRBV24-1 and J is TRBJ2-1, with 11 positions matching TRBD1. Germline loops: CDR1 KGHDR, CDR2 SFDVKD. The CDR3 sequence is 16 residues long. V dropped 1 base and J dropped 7; count of bases not matched to a gene: 5. CDR3 protein: CATSDLGTGGSNEQFF. CDR3 coding DNA: TGTGCCACCAGTGATTTAGGGACAGGGGGTTCAAATGAGCAGTTCTTC.

The chain combines TRBV10-3 with TRBJ1-4; D is uncertain. The V end lost 2 bases, the J end lost 5 bases, and 9 bases lay between the germline ends. Germline-derived CDR1 and CDR2 are ENHRY and SYGVKD. The CDR3 contains 14 residues. The CDR3 nucleotides are TGTGCCATCAGTGAGAGCTTGGAGAATGAAAAACTGTTTTTT. It codes for CAISESLENEKLFF.

The chain is built from TRBV6-2 or TRBV6-3 and TRBJ2-2, with 7 nucleotides matching TRBD1. Germline V gene sequence: CDR1 MNHEY, CDR2 SVGEGT. This CDR3 region has 14 residues. V lost 4 bases, J lost 3 bases, and 2 bases stayed unmatched. CDR3: CASSWDSHTGELFF. The CDR3 DNA is TGTGCCAGCAGTTGGGACAGCCACACCGGGGAGCTGTTTTTT.

The chain joins TRBV2 to TRBJ2-5; 7 bases line up with TRBD2. CDR3 size: 13 residues. Germline V gene sequence: CDR1 SNHLY, CDR2 FYNNEI. J was trimmed by 4 bases and V by 3 bases; bases with no gene match: 2. CDR3 residues: CASSDREGETQYF. The CDR3 bases are TGTGCCAGCAGTGACAGGGAGGGAGAGACCCAGTACTTC.

The V gene is TRBV3-1 (or the pseudogene TRBV3-2), the J gene TRBJ2-1; a possible D gene is TRBD1 (5 bases). Per the germline V gene, CDR1 is LGHDT and CDR2 is YNNKEL (reference sequence). The V gene lost 0 bases and the J gene lost 7 bases, with 10 bases spanning the gap. This CDR3 spans 14 amino acids. CDR3 coding DNA: TGTGCCAGCAGCCAAGATATTCAGGGTAATGAGCAGTTCTTC. Its translation: CASSQDIQGNEQFF.

The rearrangement links TRBV12-1 to TRBJ1-1. TRBV12-1 is described as a pseudogene. This CDR3 region has 18 residues. The chain's CDR3 is CASSRPLGDSKKNTEAFF. CDR3 coding DNA: TGTGCCAGCAGCCGACCTTTGGGGGACTCCAAGAAGAACACTGAAGCTTTCTTT.

The chain is built from TRBV19 and TRBJ2-2, with 15 nucleotides matching TRBD2. The CDR3 loop spans 18 amino acids. The V and J ends lost 9 bases and 4 bases, in that order; junction bases with no gene match: 12. Germline V gives CDR1 LNHDA, CDR2 SQIVND (reference sequence). CDR3 coding DNA: TGTGCCAGCGGGCCTGGGACTAGCGGGAGGAGCGGCACCGGGGAGCTGTTTTTT. Translating gives CASGPGTSGRSGTGELFF.

V gene TRBV7-2 combines with J gene TRBJ2-1, with 8 bases lining up with TRBD2. Germline V gene data show CDR1 as SGHTA and CDR2 as FQGNSA. Trimming removed 4 bases from V and 4 bases from J; junction bases left unmatched: 12. The CDR3 has 17 amino acids. DNA of the CDR3: TGTGCCAGCAGCTCCAGTAAAAGCGGGAGTGAGTACAATGAGCAGTTCTTC. This codes for CASSSSKSGSEYNEQFF.

This sequence joins TRBV7-9 and TRBJ1-2; D unclear. The length of the CDR3 is 15 residues. The V gene lost 7 bases and the J gene lost 7 bases, with 22 bases spanning the gap. CDR1 and CDR2 (germline): SEHNR, FQNEAQ (reference sequence). The CDR3: CASNPGHVSLAGYTF. CDR3 coding DNA: TGTGCCAGCAACCCTGGGCACGTGTCCCTCGCTGGCTACACCTTC.

The gene calls are TRBV11-3 and TRBJ2-1; 10 bases agree with TRBD1. CDR1 and CDR2 (germline): SGHNT, YENEEA. V lost 1 base and J lost 6; bases outside the gene matches: 6. The CDR3 is 16 amino acids. CDR3 nucleotides: TGTGCCAGCAGCTTAGGTGGACAGGGGGTAGGCAATGAGCAGTTCTTC. Protein product: CASSLGGQGVGNEQFF.

This chain uses TRBV11-2 with TRBJ2-7; a possible D gene is TRBD2 (6 bases). Germline CDR1 and CDR2: SGHAT and FQNNGV. The CDR3 contains 15 residues. Trimming removed 1 base at V and 2 bases at J, with 12 bases between. The CDR3: CASSLVAGTPYEQYF. The CDR3, as DNA: TGTGCCAGCAGCTTAGTGGCGGGAACCCCCTACGAGCAGTACTTC.

Of note for this clone: A junction end diverges from the germline sequence, so it may reflect a read error. This chain links TRBV6-5 with TRBJ1-2; unclear D gene. The germline gives CDR1 MNHEY, CDR2 SVGAGI. There are 11 residues in the CDR3. The CDR3 sequence: CASSYSGGGSF. The CDR3 nucleotides are TGTGCCAGCAGTTACTCAGGTGGAGGTAGCTTC.

The V call is TRBV27, the J call TRBJ2-1, with a possible D match to TRBD1 (6 bases). CDR1 and CDR2 (germline): MNHEY, SMNVEV (reference sequence). CDR3 length: 14 residues. Trimming cost V 5 bases and J 8 bases, with 16 bases left between them. CDR3 protein: CASSTTLQGYEQFF. The DNA of the CDR3 is TGTGCCAGCAGTACGACTTTACAGGGCTATGAGCAGTTCTTC.

This CDR3 reads CASSLNSGPYNEQFF. The CDR3 nucleotides are TGTGCCAGCAGCCTGAATAGCGGTCCCTACAATGAGCAGTTCTTC. The chain is built from TRBV6-2 or TRBV6-3 and TRBJ2-1; TRBD2 is a possible D gene (6 bases). V lost 6 bases, J lost 2 bases, and 14 bases lay in between. Germline assignment: CDR1 MNHEY and CDR2 SVGEGT. The CDR3 contains 15 residues.

Turning to this clone: The junction does not match germline at one end; this may be a read error. CDR3 residues: CASRQGGRVLF. CDR3 DNA: TGTGCCAGCAGACAGGGCGGGAGGGTCCTTTTT. This sequence joins TRBV6-5 and TRBJ1-5; D might be TRBD1 (6 bases). Germline assignment: CDR1 MNHEY and CDR2 SVGAGI. The CDR3 length is 11 residues.

The rearrangement uses TRBV5-5 and TRBJ1-5, with D maybe TRBD1 (5 bases). This CDR3 is 15 amino acids long. V was cut by 2 bases and J by 3 bases, with 12 bases left in between. Germline V gene lookup returns CDR1 SGHKS and CDR2 YYEKEE (reference sequence). DNA for the CDR3: TGTGCCAGCAGCTTCACAGGCGAACCCAATCAGCCCCAGCATTTT. This sequence encodes CASSFTGEPNQPQHF.

The genes are TRBV2 and TRBJ2-2; 14 positions agree with TRBD2. V lost 11 bases and J lost 0; bases outside the gene matches: 5. Germline V gene data show CDR1 as SNHLY and CDR2 as FYNNEI. The CDR3 spans 16 residues. The CDR3 region has the DNA TGTGCCGGTGGACTAGCGGGAGGATCGAACACCGGGGAGCTGTTTTTT. Its translation is CAGGLAGGSNTGELFF. Together with reference TRBV2 and TRBJ2-2, the CDR3 gives the full variable domain: EPEVTQTPSHQVTQMGQEVILRCVPISNHLYFYWYRQILGQKVEFLVSFYNNEISEKSEIFDDQFSVERPDGSNFTLKIRSTKLEDSAMYFCAGGLAGGSNTGELFFGEGSRLTVL.

This chain connects TRBV19 to TRBJ1-3, with 10 bases identical to TRBD1. This CDR3 is 19 amino acids long. Germline CDR1 LNHDA, CDR2 SQIVND (reference sequence). The trim removed 3 bases at V and 2 bases at J, leaving 13 bases unmatched. The CDR3 coding sequence is TGTGCCAGTAGTATTCCACGGGACAGGGGCGCGGGTCCTGGAAACACCATATATTTT. Protein sequence: CASSIPRDRGAGPGNTIYF.

The genes are TRBV18 and TRBJ2-7; 8 bases line up with TRBD1. Germline CDR1 and CDR2: KGHSH and LQKENI. With 6 bases clipped from V and 5 bases from J, the junction kept 9 bases outside the gene matches. The CDR3 extends over 14 amino acids. The CDR3 DNA follows: TGTGCCAGCTCCCCTGGACAGGGAAACAACGAGCAGTACTTC. The encoded protein is CASSPGQGNNEQYF. The whole variable domain, filled in from reference TRBV18 and TRBJ2-7, reads NAGVMQNPRHLVRRRGQEARLRCSPMKGHSHVYWYRQLPEEGLKFMVYLQKENIIDESGMPKERFSAEFPKEGPSILRIQQVVRGDSAAYFCASSPGQGNNEQYFGPGTRLTVT.

The chain recombines TRBV30 with TRBJ2-7, with D possibly being TRBD1 (5 bases). CDR3 length equals 12 residues. Trimming left V 2 bases short and J 2 bases short, with 7 bases between. Germline V CDR1 and CDR2: GTSNPN, SVGIG (reference sequence). CDR3 sequence (DNA): TGTGCCTGGAGTCCGGACACCTACGAGCAGTACTTC. This codes for CAWSPDTYEQYF.

The V and J genes are TRBV30 and TRBJ1-2, with 9 bases lining up with TRBD1. This CDR3 is 15 amino acids long. Trimming removed 2 bases from V and 8 bases from J; junction bases left unmatched: 12. Germline loops: CDR1 GTSNPN, CDR2 SVGIG (reference sequence). The CDR3 sequence: CAWSIKNRGLSGYTF. The CDR3 DNA reads TGTGCCTGGAGTATCAAAAACAGGGGGCTTTCGGGCTACACCTTC.

The chain recombines TRBV2 with TRBJ2-1, with 8 nucleotides matching TRBD2. The CDR3 is 17 amino acids. The J segment lost 0 bases and the V segment lost 5 bases, leaving 9 bases of the junction unmatched. CDR1 and CDR2 (germline): SNHLY, FYNNEI. DNA of the CDR3: TGTGCCAGCAGTCCCCCGGGACTAGGTAGCTCCTACAATGAGCAGTTCTTC. It codes for CASSPPGLGSSYNEQFF.

This clone has only one observation. J is TRBJ2-1 and V is TRBV7-9; 8 positions match TRBD1. Germline lookup yields CDR1 SEHNR and CDR2 FQNEAQ (reference sequence). Losses at the gene ends were 3 bases for V and 7 bases for J; bases not matched to a gene: 5. The CDR3 consists of 14 residues. This CDR3 reads CASSFGRGQNEQFF. CDR3 coding DNA: TGTGCCAGCAGCTTTGGCAGGGGGCAAAATGAGCAGTTCTTC.

This clone showed up just a few times. The genes are TRBV19 and TRBJ1-5; the match to TRBD1 covers 7 bases. This CDR3 region has 13 residues. V lost 2 bases and J lost 8; bases outside the gene matches: 3. CDR1 and CDR2 from the germline V gene are LNHDA and SQIVND (reference sequence). The CDR3 DNA is TGTGCCAGTAGTATACAAGGGGGCGAGCCCCAGCATTTT. It is translated as CASSIQGGEPQHF.

The chain carries TRBV4-1 and TRBJ2-2; no firm D call. Trimming left V 0 bases short and J 7 bases short, with 9 bases between. The germline V gene has CDR1 MGHRA and CDR2 YSYEKL. CDR3 size: 14 residues. CDR3 DNA sequence: TGCGCCAGCAGCCAAGACAGTTTTGTCGGGGAGCTGTTTTTT. Encoded protein: CASSQDSFVGELFF.

A single count supports this clone. The rearrangement uses TRBV3-1 (or the pseudogene TRBV3-2) and TRBJ2-6; D perhaps matches TRBD1 (6 bases). CDR1 LGHDT and CDR2 YNNKEL come from the germline V gene (reference sequence). V lost 1 base, J lost 0 bases, and 16 bases lay in between. The CDR3 is 19 amino acids. CDR3 in amino acids: CASSQGAWDTSSGANVLTF. CDR3 sequence (DNA): TGTGCCAGCAGCCAAGGGGCGTGGGACACCAGCTCTGGGGCCAACGTCCTGACTTTC.